This T cell receptor beta chain was sequenced in a study of glioma-infiltrating T cells. Overall study results and limits: CDR3 overlap between tissue and blood was very small. Non-neoplastic patients had below-expected tissue-blood divergence, while all gliomas exceeded expectation.

Amplification of TCR alpha and beta CDR3 regions from RNA used iRepertoire nested multiplex PCR. Input was 100-400 ng of tissue mRNA or PBMC total RNA. TCRdb independently ran MiXCR on the multiplex PCR reads; one entry per CDR3 protein. Of some 180,000 distinct CDR3 sequences in the sample, over 30% were seen once. Germline CDR1 and CDR2: SGHAT and FQDESV (reference sequence). V lost 3 bases to trimming and J lost 6 bases; unmatched junction nucleotides: 7. There are 15 residues in the CDR3. At least ten counts were recorded for this clonotype. Its specificity is unknown. The chain employs TRBV11-1 and TRBJ2-1, with 8 nucleotides matching TRBD1. This receptor was taken from a human donor with low-grade glioma or glioblastoma, undergoing nonglioma brain surgery, or in good health (not recorded which). The material sequenced was glioma tissue, nonneoplastic brain tissue, or PBMCs (not recorded which). CDR3 region: CASSFLQGTGNEQFF. In DNA, the CDR3 is TGTGCCAGCAGCTTTCTACAGGGGACAGGCAATGAGCAGTTCTTC.